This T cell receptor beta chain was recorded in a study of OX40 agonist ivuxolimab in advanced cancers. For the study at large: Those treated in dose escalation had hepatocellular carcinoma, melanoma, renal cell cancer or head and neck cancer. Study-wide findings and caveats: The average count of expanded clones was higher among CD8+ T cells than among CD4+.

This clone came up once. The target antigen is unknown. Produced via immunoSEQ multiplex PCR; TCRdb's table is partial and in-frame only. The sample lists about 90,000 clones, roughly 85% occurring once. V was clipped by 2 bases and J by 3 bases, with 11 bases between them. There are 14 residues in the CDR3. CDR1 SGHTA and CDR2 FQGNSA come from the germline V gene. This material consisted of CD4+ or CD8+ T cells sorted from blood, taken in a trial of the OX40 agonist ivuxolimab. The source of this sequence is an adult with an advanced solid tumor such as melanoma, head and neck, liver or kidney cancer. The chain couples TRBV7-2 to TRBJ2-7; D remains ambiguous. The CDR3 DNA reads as TGTGCCAGCAGCTTAAGGCTTTTGGGCTACGAGCAGTACTTC. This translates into CASSLRLLGYEQYF.